The 23 T cell receptor beta chains below all came from one sample that was sequenced in a study of Ad26.COV2.S vaccination and SARS-CoV-2 variants. The sample's treatment: 15 to 20 received Ad26.COV2.S at low or high dose, single or two shots; about five received placebo; per-sample allocation not given. It was on day 63 after the first vaccine or placebo injection that samples were taken. Generated by immunoSEQ multiplex PCR, the TCRdb table keeps only in-frame clones and is missing some. The sample includes around 250,000 clones, around 88% of them seen just once. The specimen was peripheral blood, collected in a trial of Ad26.COV2.S vaccine versus placebo. The receptors shown here come from a person between 18 and 65 years old who received the Ad26.COV2.S COVID-19 vaccine or a placebo.

This rearrangement joins TRBV6-5 to TRBJ2-1, with D perhaps TRBD1 (6 bases). V lost 10 bases and J 7 bases, leaving 14 bases between the germline ends. This CDR3 contains 12 residues. The germline gives CDR1 MNHEY, CDR2 SVGAGI. The CDR3 sequence: CAISQGQNEQFF. The CDR3 coding sequence is TGTGCCATTTCCCAGGGGCAAAATGAGCAGTTCTTC.

The chain has TRBV9 and TRBJ2-2; D is undetermined. V lost 4 bases to trimming and J lost 1 base, with 8 bases between them. Germline assignment: CDR1 SGDLS and CDR2 YYNGEE. The CDR3 contains 14 residues. The CDR3 spells CASSLRLNTGELFF. For the CDR3, the DNA is TGTGCCAGCAGCCTTCGTCTGAACACCGGGGAGCTGTTTTTT.

The chain recombines TRBV4-1 with TRBJ1-1; D unclear. CDR3 length: 13 residues. Germline CDR1 is MGHRA and CDR2 is YSYEKL. Between the trimmed V and J ends, which lost 0 bases and 5 bases, there was a span of 7 bases. This CDR3 is CASSQDPRTEAFF. The CDR3 DNA reads TGCGCCAGCAGCCAAGATCCGAGGACTGAAGCTTTCTTT.

The CDR3 sequence is CASSPSTGTSGGARQFF. The CDR3 region has the DNA TGCGCCAGCAGCCCCTCGACCGGGACTAGCGGGGGGGCAAGGCAGTTCTTC. The chain links TRBV5-1 to TRBJ2-1; 16 nucleotides agree with TRBD2. The V gene end was trimmed by 4 bases and the J gene end by 12 bases; junction bases not matched to a gene: 13. This CDR3 spans 17 amino acids. Germline assignment: CDR1 SGHRS and CDR2 YFSETQ.

This sequence joins TRBV7-8 and TRBJ1-2; the D is unclear. This CDR3 has 12 amino acids. From germline, CDR1 is SGHVS and CDR2 FQNEAQ. Trimming pared 5 bases from V and 1 base from J, leaving 5 bases between. The CDR3 coding sequence is TGTGCCAGCAGCCACCGTAACTATGGCTACACCTTC. Its protein is CASSHRNYGYTF.

The chain couples TRBV7-2 to TRBJ2-2; D gene unclear. The V gene's germline CDR1 is SGHTA and CDR2 FQGNSA. V gave up 6 bases and J gave up 5 bases, with 10 bases separating them. The CDR3 sequence is 13 residues long. The CDR3 coding sequence is TGTGCCAGCAGGGGATTGGCGACCGGGGAGCTGTTTTTT. Translating it yields CASRGLATGELFF.

J is TRBJ2-3 and V is TRBV11-2, with D unclear. With 1 base removed from V and 4 bases from J, the gap between germline ends came to 6 bases. Germline assignment: CDR1 SGHAT and CDR2 FQNNGV. The CDR3 loop spans 13 amino acids. Here the CDR3 reads CASSLAAADTQYF. CDR3 coding DNA: TGTGCCAGCAGCTTAGCAGCCGCAGATACGCAGTATTTT.

The CDR3 DNA is TGTGCCACCAGTGATCCTGGACAGCCACAAGAGACCCAGTACTTC. This translates into CATSDPGQPQETQYF. V gene TRBV24-1 combines with J gene TRBJ2-5, with D possibly matching TRBD1 (6 bases). CDR3 length equals 15 residues. Trimming pared 3 bases from V and 2 bases from J, leaving 12 bases between. Looked up from germline, CDR1 is KGHDR and CDR2 is SFDVKD.

The rearrangement joins TRBV4-2 to TRBJ2-7; weak D call: TRBD1 (7 bases). This CDR3 spans 15 amino acids. Per the germline V gene, CDR1 is LGHNA and CDR2 is YNFKEQ. The ends were cut back, 1 base at V and 3 bases at J, with 13 bases in the middle. CDR3 loop: CASSQGGTAGYEQYF. Written as DNA, the CDR3 is TGTGCCAGCAGCCAAGGGGGGACAGCGGGCTACGAGCAGTACTTC.

The V call is TRBV29-1, the J call TRBJ2-7; TRBD1 aligns across 7 bases. From germline, CDR1 is SQVTM and CDR2 ANQGSEA. The CDR3 contains 11 residues. V lost 8 bases, J lost 7 bases, and 8 bases stayed unmatched. CDR3 bases: TGCAGCCCCATGACAGGGAAAGAGCAGTACGTC. Its protein is CSPMTGKEQYV.

The chain is built from TRBV7-9 and TRBJ2-3; D unresolved. The germline gives CDR1 SEHNR, CDR2 FQNEAQ (reference sequence). V was pared by 0 bases and J by 4 bases, with 11 bases between. The CDR3 runs 15 residues. CDR3 sequence reads: CASSLAKGTPDTQYF. The DNA of the CDR3 is TGTGCCAGCAGCTTAGCGAAAGGAACACCAGATACGCAGTATTTT.

The rearrangement uses TRBV6-2 or TRBV6-3 and TRBJ1-1; D might be TRBD1 (6 bases). The CDR3 extends over 17 amino acids. V was pared by 2 bases and J by 6 bases, with 22 bases between. Germline loops: CDR1 MNHEY, CDR2 SVGEGT. CDR3 nucleotide sequence: TGTGCCAGCAGTTACAGATGGGCAGGGGTCGGAGTCTCTGAAGCTTTCTTT. It yields the protein CASSYRWAGVGVSEAFF.

This clone was seen a single time. V usage is TRBV19 and J usage is TRBJ1-4; no clear D. CDR1 and CDR2 from the germline V gene are LNHDA and SQIVND (reference sequence). The V gene lost 3 bases and the J gene lost 3 bases, with 8 bases spanning the gap. This CDR3 has 14 amino acids. The CDR3 reads CASSISAPNEKLFF. CDR3 in DNA: TGTGCCAGTAGTATCTCTGCCCCTAATGAAAAACTGTTTTTT.

The rearrangement joins TRBV7-2 to TRBJ2-7; D call uncertain. The germline gives CDR1 SGHTA, CDR2 FQGNSA. With 3 bases removed from V and 5 bases from J, the gap between germline ends came to 14 bases. The CDR3 spans 14 residues. The CDR3 here is CASSFGQAPNEQYF. The CDR3 coding sequence is TGTGCCAGCAGCTTCGGGCAGGCCCCCAACGAGCAGTACTTC. Full variable domain (remainder filled in from reference TRBV7-2 and TRBJ2-7): GAGVSQSPSNKVTEKGKDVELRCDPISGHTALYWYRQSLGQGLEFLIYFQGNSAPDKSGLPSDRFSAERTGGSVSTLTIQRTQQEDSAVYLCASSFGQAPNEQYFGPGTRLTVT.

This clone came up once. The chain carries TRBV30 and TRBJ1-6, with TRBD1 matching over 10 bases. Germline CDR1 and CDR2: GTSNPN and SVGIG (reference sequence). With 2 bases clipped from V and 5 bases from J, the junction kept 15 bases outside the gene matches. The CDR3 runs to 19 residues. The CDR3 bases are TGTGCCTGGAGTAAACCGGGACAGGGGACTCCGAGGGATAATTCACCCCTCCACTTT. This gives the protein CAWSKPGQGTPRDNSPLHF.

The chain carries TRBV11-1 and TRBJ2-7, with D possibly being TRBD1 (5 bases). The CDR3 is made up of 13 amino acids. V dropped 3 bases and J dropped 3 bases, with 9 bases sitting between them. The germline CDR1 and CDR2 sequences are SGHAT and FQDESV (reference sequence). CDR3 sequence reads: CASSFQGSYEQYV. The CDR3 region has the DNA TGTGCCAGCAGCTTCCAGGGTAGCTACGAGCAGTACGTC.

The rearrangement links TRBV2 to TRBJ1-3; maybe TRBD1 (6 bases). Germline V gene lookup returns CDR1 SNHLY and CDR2 FYNNEI. V lost 6 bases and J lost 2, with 20 bases in between. This CDR3 contains 17 residues. As DNA, the CDR3 is TGTGCCAGCAGCCCTACCCGGGGGCGCCTGGCTGGAAACACCATATATTTT. Translated: CASSPTRGRLAGNTIYF.

The gene calls are TRBV10-3 and TRBJ1-1; tentatively, D is TRBD1 (5 bases). The V gene lost 1 base and the J gene lost 5 bases, with 14 bases spanning the gap. From germline, CDR1 is ENHRY and CDR2 SYGVKD. The CDR3 runs 15 residues. The CDR3 reads CAISEWDLLGTEAFF. The CDR3, as DNA: TGTGCCATCAGTGAGTGGGACCTCCTTGGGACTGAAGCTTTCTTT.

Remarks on this clone: Other nucleotide sequences from this sample produce the same CDR3. The V gene is TRBV5-1, the J gene TRBJ2-3, with TRBD2 identical over 11 bases. Germline assignment: CDR1 SGHRS and CDR2 YFSETQ. V lost 0 bases to trimming and J lost 6 bases; unmatched junction nucleotides: 6. The CDR3 contains 16 residues. Here the CDR3 DNA reads TGCGCCAGCAGCTTGGGTACTAGCGGGAGCGCTGATACGCAGTATTTT. Amino acids: CASSLGTSGSADTQYF.

This chain uses TRBV6-2 or TRBV6-3 with TRBJ2-7; D tentatively fits TRBD1 or TRBD2 (5 bases each). CDR1 and CDR2 (germline): MNHEY, SVGEGT. CDR3 length equals 15 residues. The V and J ends lost 6 bases and 0 bases respectively, with 15 bases between them. Written as DNA, the CDR3 is TGTGCCAGCAGCCCCCCGGGGCCCCGCTCCTACGAGCAGTACTTC. The encoded protein is CASSPPGPRSYEQYF.

The chain recombines TRBV14 with TRBJ2-7; D may match TRBD1 or TRBD2 (5 bases each). The CDR3 has 13 residues. Germline V gene sequence: CDR1 SGHDN, CDR2 FVKESK. V shed 1 base and J shed 3 bases, with 7 bases lying between them. The CDR3 DNA reads as TGTGCCAGCAGCCAAGTTGGGGGCTACGAGCAGTACTTC. This translates into CASSQVGGYEQYF.

This rearrangement joins TRBV4-1 to TRBJ1-3; 7 bases agree with TRBD1. CDR1 and CDR2 (germline): MGHRA, YSYEKL. CDR3 length equals 15 residues. V dropped 3 bases and J dropped 4; count of bases not matched to a gene: 6. The CDR3 is CASSQTGMIGNTIYF. DNA for the CDR3: TGCGCCAGCAGCCAGACAGGGATGATCGGAAACACCATATATTTT.

The chain combines TRBV30 with TRBJ2-4; the D is unclear. The ends were cut back, 4 bases at V and 2 bases at J, with 12 bases in the middle. From germline, CDR1 is GTSNPN and CDR2 SVGIG (reference sequence). The CDR3 runs 14 residues. Here the CDR3 reads CAWKGWETKNIQYF. The CDR3 region has the DNA TGTGCCTGGAAAGGGTGGGAAACCAAAAACATTCAGTACTTC.